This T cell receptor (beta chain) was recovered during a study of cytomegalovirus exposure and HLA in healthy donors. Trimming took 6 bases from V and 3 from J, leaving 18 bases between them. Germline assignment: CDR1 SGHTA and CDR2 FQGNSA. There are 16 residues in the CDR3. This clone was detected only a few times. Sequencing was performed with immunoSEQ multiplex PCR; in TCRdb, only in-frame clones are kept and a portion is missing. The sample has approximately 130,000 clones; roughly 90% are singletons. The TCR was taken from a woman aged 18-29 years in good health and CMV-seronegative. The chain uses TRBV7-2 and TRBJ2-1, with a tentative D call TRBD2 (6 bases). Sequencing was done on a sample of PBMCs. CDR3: CASRRMEGLRYNEQFF. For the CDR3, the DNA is TGTGCCAGCAGACGCATGGAGGGGCTTCGCTACAATGAGCAGTTCTTC.